What follows are 13 T cell receptor beta chains derived from one specimen sequenced in a study of human T cells and chemical hapten exposure. Noted time point: pre-sensitization, week 0. This sample's treatment: therapeutic diphenylcyclopropenone sensitization with weekly scalp DPC. TCRdb used MiXCR to reprocess the RACE reads, holding one entry per CDR3 protein. The data show fewer than 300,000 distinct CDR3 sequences, 7.5% to 9% seen once. The material was whole blood, obtained in connection with sensitization to the hapten diphenylcyclopropenone (DPC). These receptors all stem from a man younger than 35 with alopecia areata. Some clones in this sample may be carry-over from other donors' samples.

This clonotype was observed many times. The chain recombines TRBV7-2 with TRBJ2-3; 9 bases are shared with TRBD1. Per germline, CDR1 SGHTA and CDR2 FQGNSA. The ends lost 2 bases at V and 6 bases at J; junction bases unmatched: 3. The CDR3 extends over 14 amino acids. CDR3: CASSLTGGSDTQYF. DNA for the CDR3: TGTGCCAGCAGCTTAACAGGGGGCTCGGATACGCAGTATTTT. The full variable domain, with the rest looked up from reference TRBV7-2 and TRBJ2-3, is GAGVSQSPSNKVTEKGKDVELRCDPISGHTALYWYRQSLGQGLEFLIYFQGNSAPDKSGLPSDRFSAERTGGSVSTLTIQRTQQEDSAVYLCASSLTGGSDTQYFGPGTRLTVL.

The table lists this clonotype with a few counts. V usage is TRBV4-2 and J usage is TRBJ2-1; 9 bases agree with TRBD2. Germline V lookup: CDR1 LGHNA, CDR2 YNFKEQ. V was clipped by 1 base and J by 7 bases; unmatched bases: 5. The CDR3 contains 15 residues. The CDR3 is CASSQGLAVPNEQFF. The CDR3 DNA reads TGTGCCAGCAGCCAAGGACTAGCGGTCCCTAATGAGCAGTTCTTC.

V usage is TRBV7-9 and J usage is TRBJ2-5; 10 nucleotides match TRBD2. V gave up 3 bases and J gave up 5 bases; unmatched junction bases: 6. The CDR3 is 15 residues long. The germline V gene has CDR1 SEHNR and CDR2 FQNEAQ (reference sequence). CDR3 bases: TGTGCCAGCAGCTTGGGACTAGCGTCCGATGAGACCCAGTACTTC. It codes for CASSLGLASDETQYF.

This rearrangement joins TRBV7-8 to TRBJ1-3, with a possible D match to TRBD1 (6 bases). The V end was cut by 5 bases, the J end by 1 base, with 21 bases between. Germline assignment: CDR1 SGHVS and CDR2 FQNEAQ. The length of the CDR3 is 18 residues. The CDR3 is CASSPDTLRGGSGNTIYF. The CDR3, as DNA: TGTGCCAGCAGCCCAGATACGCTCAGGGGCGGTTCTGGAAACACCATATATTTT.

This clonotype was observed a few times. J is TRBJ1-4 and V is TRBV7-4; D ambiguous. Germline V lookup: CDR1 SGHVT, CDR2 SQSDAQ. Trimming removed 0 bases at V and 1 base at J, with 6 bases between. The CDR3 spans 15 residues. The chain's CDR3 is CASSLAGRTNEKLFF. CDR3 DNA: TGTGCCAGCAGCTTAGCAGGTCGAACTAATGAAAAACTGTTTTTT.

The table lists this clonotype with many counts. This chain joins TRBV7-2 and TRBJ1-1; D is ambiguous. The CDR3 loop spans 13 amino acids. Deletions cut 8 bases from V and 2 bases from J, with 12 bases between. Germline CDR1 reads SGHTA; CDR2 reads FQGNSA. CDR3 DNA: TGTGCCAGCCGGGCGGCAGTTAACACTGAAGCTTTCTTT. Its protein is CASRAAVNTEAFF.

This chain uses TRBV18 with TRBJ1-5; tentatively, D is TRBD1 (5 bases). The germline V gene has CDR1 KGHSH and CDR2 LQKENI. This CDR3 comprises 13 residues. V lost 3 bases to trimming and J lost 5 bases, with 8 bases between them. The CDR3 sequence: CASSPGVDQPQHF. Written as DNA, the CDR3 is TGTGCCAGCTCACCGGGGGTTGATCAGCCCCAGCATTTT.

This clonotype has just a few counts. The chain links TRBV14 to TRBJ2-7; either TRBD1 or TRBD2 may supply D (6 bases each). The V end was cut by 3 bases, the J end by 5 bases, with 23 bases between. The CDR3 sequence is 17 residues long. The germline V gene encodes CDR1 SGHDN and CDR2 FVKESK. CDR3 amino acids: CASSHPWGASGLHEQYF. The CDR3 nucleotides are TGTGCCAGCAGCCATCCATGGGGGGCAAGCGGCCTCCACGAGCAGTACTTC.

The chain links TRBV24-1 to TRBJ1-2; D might be TRBD1 (6 bases). The CDR3 has 14 residues. V gave up 3 bases and J gave up 4 bases, with 11 bases separating them. Germline V gene lookup returns CDR1 KGHDR and CDR2 SFDVKD. The CDR3 region is CATSDHKQGYGYTF. The CDR3 DNA sequence: TGTGCCACCAGTGATCACAAACAGGGCTATGGCTACACCTTC.

This clonotype was observed a few times. This chain joins TRBV6-1 and TRBJ2-7; the D call may be TRBD1 or TRBD2 (6 bases each). With 1 base removed from V and 6 bases from J, the gap between germline ends came to 19 bases. CDR3 length: 16 residues. CDR1 is MNHNS, CDR2 SASEGT, per germline. DNA of the CDR3: TGTGCCAGCAGTGAAGAGGGCTGGGGGGCTTCGGCCGAGCAGTACGTC. This codes for CASSEEGWGASAEQYV.

In this sample, this clonotype turned up many times. The V call is TRBV5-5, the J call TRBJ2-4, with TRBD2 as a possible D gene (5 bases). The V end was cut by 1 base, the J end by 11 bases, with 10 bases between. Germline V gene data show CDR1 as SGHKS and CDR2 as YYEKEE (reference sequence). The CDR3 contains 12 residues. CDR3 DNA: TGTGCCAGCAGCTTGAGGGAGCAGGTTCAGTACTTC. Translated: CASSLREQVQYF.

This clonotype was counted a few times. The chain joins TRBV10-2 to TRBJ1-2; D not certain. There are 15 residues in the CDR3. The germline V gene encodes CDR1 WSHSY and CDR2 SAAADI. V was trimmed by 3 bases and J by 0 bases, leaving 11 bases between them. This CDR3 is CASSDPGGSNYGYTF. The CDR3 nucleotides read TGCGCCAGCAGTGACCCAGGAGGTTCTAACTATGGCTACACCTTC.

This clonotype has just a few counts. The chain carries TRBV10-3 and TRBJ1-2, with D unclear. The CDR3 has 14 residues. Trimming cost V 6 bases and J 0 bases, with 11 bases left between them. From germline, CDR1 is ENHRY and CDR2 SYGVKD. The CDR3 sequence: CAISTVGANYGYTF. CDR3 nucleotides: TGTGCCATCAGCACGGTGGGAGCTAACTATGGCTACACCTTC.